A selection of T cell receptor beta chains follows, all from one sample in a study of blood T cell repertoires in COVID-19. Profiling relied on immunoSEQ multiplex PCR, and the TCRdb table lists in-frame clones only, not all of them. The table records some 220,000 clones, 80% to 85% of them present only once. Sequencing was carried out using peripheral blood. The receptors stem from an older woman with COVID-19, enrolled during active disease. CDR3s include the opening cysteine and the closing phenylalanine or tryptophan. Size is stated for part of the rows, as once, few or many counts, or as a class when the clone is expanded.

j_call | clone_size | v_call | cdr3_aa
TRBJ1-4 | NA | TRBV6-5 | CASRRDRPEEKLFF
TRBJ1-2 | few | TRBV28 | CASCDLQVNYGYTF
TRBJ1-4 | NA | TRBV18 | CASSPGQNEKLFF
TRBJ2-7 | NA | TRBV7-2 | CASLHTYEQYF
TRBJ2-1 | NA | TRBV5-4 | CASSSGSGRGNEQFF
TRBJ2-7 | NA | TRBV19 | CASSLLAGSYEQYF
TRBJ1-1 | NA | TRBV9 | CASSTSGRGEAFF
TRBJ2-1 | NA | TRBV7-2 | CASSSASSYNEQFF
TRBJ1-3 | NA | TRBV7-8 | CASTSSPGGGNTIYF
TRBJ2-7 | once | TRBV28 | CASRSTGKAYEQYF
TRBJ2-3 | NA | TRBV7-2 | CASSQRGFTDTQYF
TRBJ1-2 | once | TRBV27 | CASSIRQGVPSRGYTF
TRBJ2-1 | NA | TRBV11-3 | CASSLGGLGGLEQFF
TRBJ2-7 | NA | TRBV29-1 | CSVDGGTDFKQQYF
TRBJ2-2 | NA | TRBV19 | CASSTQGAGTGELFF
TRBJ1-3 | NA | TRBV30 | CAGSQGGNTIYF
TRBJ1-4 | NA | TRBV5-1 | CASSWSGRNEKLFF
TRBJ1-6 | once | TRBV30 | CAWSPTRTGISPLHF
TRBJ2-2 | once | TRBV10-1 | CASRETRDTGELFF
TRBJ2-2 | NA | TRBV11-2 | CASSLLGQNTGELFF
TRBJ1-4 | once | TRBV5-8 | CASSLSATNEKLFF
TRBJ2-1 | many | TRBV19 | CASSMNPPGGVNEQFF
TRBJ2-1 | NA | TRBV19 | CASSRLGALNEQFF
TRBJ1-3 | few | TRBV5-6 | CASSRPTGSSGNTIYF
TRBJ2-5 | NA | TRBV2 | CASRGQGWFETQYF
TRBJ2-5 | NA | TRBV29-1 | CSVDRGPETQYF
TRBJ2-7 | NA | TRBV28 | CASSSLPGRAYEQYF
TRBJ1-2 | NA | TRBV28 | CASTTTVYRGYTF
TRBJ2-1 | NA | TRBV7-2 | CASSLATSGRFEQFF
TRBJ1-5 | NA | TRBV7-3 | CASSPGVGQPQHF
TRBJ2-7 | few | TRBV2 | CASSVRNYEQYF
TRBJ2-7 | NA | TRBV6-5 | CASSSASQGGKDQYF
TRBJ2-7 | few | TRBV7-9 | CASSHPKGEQYF
TRBJ2-3 | once | TRBV5-5 | CASSLGLAGDGTQYF
TRBJ1-6 | once | TRBV27 | CASSHLDSSYNSPLHF
TRBJ2-6 | NA | TRBV7-2 | CASSQGANVLTF
TRBJ1-1 | once | TRBV18 | CASSPYRSGLGTEAFF
TRBJ2-1 | many | TRBV6-2/TRBV6-3 | CASSPGQALALRNEQFF
TRBJ1-5 | few | TRBV7-2 | CASSLGQGWDQPQHF
TRBJ1-4 | NA | TRBV19 | CATSTGTANEKLFF
TRBJ1-1 | NA | TRBV6-5 | CASSSEEGRLGTEAFF
TRBJ2-6 | NA | TRBV12-3/TRBV12-4 | CASRAPGANVLTF
TRBJ2-2 | NA | TRBV5-1 | CASSLQDTGELFF
TRBJ2-7 | NA | TRBV4-1 | CASSQDAGTDSYEQYF
TRBJ2-3 | NA | TRBV7-2 | CASSPWTSGRRADTQYF
TRBJ2-1 | NA | TRBV14 | CASSFRQGSYNEQFF
TRBJ2-3 | NA | TRBV21-1 | CASSKVAQRVDTQYF
TRBJ2-7 | NA | TRBV15 | CATSRDKSYEQYF
TRBJ2-1 | NA | TRBV20-1 | CSASNADRGSGRAIVNEQFF
TRBJ1-1 | NA | TRBV30 | CAWRKYSYTEAFF
TRBJ2-1 | once | TRBV9 | CASSYGGSSYNEQFF
TRBJ2-5 | NA | TRBV7-2 | CASSIGQRGGGRQETQYF